The next 6 T cell receptor beta chains were all read from a single sample in a study of CD8+ T cells in alopecia areata (dated by TCRdb to 2017 to 2018). Library preparation employed the immunoSEQ multiplex PCR assay. For TCR sequencing, RNA was extracted from every sample and reverse transcribed into cDNA to serve as template. Drawn from immuneACCESS, this table holds only the in-frame rearrangements with V and J called that TCRdb kept. Clones are partly lost; checked studies trace under half to an unresolved V gene and leave the rest unexplained. A total of 200,000 to 250,000 clones appear in this sample, 56% of them only once. Approximately 4.9% of the sample goes to the ten largest clones. The sequencing input was CD8+ T cells sorted from blood. Receptors were obtained from a human donor in good health.

A few counts support this clone. The CDR3 region is CASSLDTYEQYF. The CDR3 bases are TGTGCCAGCAGCTTGGATACCTACGAGCAGTACTTC. This chain joins TRBV5-8 and TRBJ2-7; no clear D. Germline CDR1 reads SGHTS; CDR2 reads YDEGEE. V was clipped by 0 bases and J by 2 bases, with 3 bases between them. The CDR3 sequence is 12 residues long. Variable domain in full (rest from reference TRBV5-8 and TRBJ2-7): EAGVTQSPTHLIKTRGQQATLRCSPISGHTSVYWYQQALGLGLQFLLWYDEGEERNRGNFPPRFSGRQFPNYSSELNVNALELEDSALYLCASSLDTYEQYFGPGTRLTVT.

The rearrangement links TRBV4-1 to TRBJ2-7, with D unresolved. CDR1 MGHRA and CDR2 YSYEKL come from the germline V gene. The CDR3 spans 18 residues. Trimming shortened V by 4 bases and J by 2 bases, and 24 bases separated the two germline ends. CDR3 residues: CASSLAPVRTYGPYEQYF. The CDR3 DNA follows: TGCGCCAGCAGCCTAGCACCAGTCCGGACGTATGGCCCCTACGAGCAGTACTTC.

The genes are TRBV9 and TRBJ2-1; 7 bases are shared with TRBD2. Germline CDR1 reads SGDLS; CDR2 reads YYNGEE. CDR3 size: 17 residues. Trimming at V came to 3 bases and at J to 8 bases, leaving 17 bases not matched to a gene. CDR3 protein: CASSGPIAGPAIHEQFF. In nucleotides, the CDR3 is TGTGCCAGCAGCGGACCGATAGCGGGTCCAGCGATCCATGAGCAGTTCTTC. The full variable domain, completed using reference TRBV9 and TRBJ2-1, is DSGVTQTPKHLITATGQRVTLRCSPRSGDLSVYWYQQSLDQGLQFLIQYYNGEERAKGNILERFSAQQFPDLHSELNLSSLELGDSALYFCASSGPIAGPAIHEQFFGPGTRLTVL.

The rearrangement uses TRBV15 and TRBJ1-2, with a possible D match to TRBD1 (5 bases). V was trimmed by 0 bases and J by 3 bases, leaving 8 bases between them. Germline V gives CDR1 LNHNV, CDR2 YYDKDF (reference sequence). The CDR3 is 14 amino acids. CDR3 amino acids: CATSRDRADYGYTF. Written as DNA, the CDR3 is TGTGCCACCAGCAGAGACAGGGCGGACTATGGCTACACCTTC.

This clone was observed a few times. This chain connects TRBV7-9 to TRBJ1-6; the D gene is possibly TRBD1 (6 bases). The CDR3 loop spans 15 amino acids. Looked up from germline, CDR1 is SEHNR and CDR2 is FQNEAQ (reference sequence). V lost 5 bases to trimming and J lost 3 bases, with 11 bases between them. The DNA of the CDR3 is TGTGCCAGCAGCCCCCTACAGGGCTATAATTCACCCCTCCACTTT. Translation: CASSPLQGYNSPLHF.

This chain links TRBV15 with TRBJ2-7; the D is unclear. The germline V gene has CDR1 LNHNV and CDR2 YYDKDF (reference sequence). This CDR3 is built from 12 residues. V was cut by 0 bases and J by 5 bases, with 5 bases left in between. The CDR3 loop is CATSRDGDEQYF. In DNA form, the CDR3 reads TGTGCCACCAGCAGAGATGGGGACGAGCAGTACTTC.